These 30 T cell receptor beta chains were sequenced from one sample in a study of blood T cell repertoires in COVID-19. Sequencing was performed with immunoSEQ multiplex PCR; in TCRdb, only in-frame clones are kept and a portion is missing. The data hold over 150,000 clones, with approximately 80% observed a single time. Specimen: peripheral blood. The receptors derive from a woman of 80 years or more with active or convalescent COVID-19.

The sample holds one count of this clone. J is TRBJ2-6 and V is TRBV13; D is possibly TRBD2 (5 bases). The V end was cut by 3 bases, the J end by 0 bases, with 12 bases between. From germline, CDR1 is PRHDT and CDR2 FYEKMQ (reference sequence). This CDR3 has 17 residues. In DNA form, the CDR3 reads TGTGCCAGCAGCTTCTCCGGGGAGCTCTCTGGGGCCAACGTCCTGACTTTC. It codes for CASSFSGELSGANVLTF.

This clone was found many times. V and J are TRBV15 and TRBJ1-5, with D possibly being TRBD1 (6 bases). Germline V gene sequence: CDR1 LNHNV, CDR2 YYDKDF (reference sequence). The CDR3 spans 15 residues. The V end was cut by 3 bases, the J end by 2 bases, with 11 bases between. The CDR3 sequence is CATSSSRQGNQPQHF. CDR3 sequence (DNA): TGTGCCACCAGCAGCTCCCGACAGGGCAATCAGCCCCAGCATTTT.

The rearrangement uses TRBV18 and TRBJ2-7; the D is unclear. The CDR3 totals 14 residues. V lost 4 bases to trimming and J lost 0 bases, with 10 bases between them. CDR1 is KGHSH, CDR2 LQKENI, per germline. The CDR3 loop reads CASSQPWSSYEQYF. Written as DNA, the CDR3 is TGTGCCAGCTCACAACCCTGGAGCTCCTACGAGCAGTACTTC.

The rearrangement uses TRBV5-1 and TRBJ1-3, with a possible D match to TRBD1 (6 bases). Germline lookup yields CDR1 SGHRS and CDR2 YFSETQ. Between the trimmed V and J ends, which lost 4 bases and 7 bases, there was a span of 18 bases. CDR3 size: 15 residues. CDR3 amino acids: CASSNLGQYGNTIYF. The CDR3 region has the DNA TGCGCCAGCAGCAACCTTGGACAGTATGGCAACACCATATATTTT.

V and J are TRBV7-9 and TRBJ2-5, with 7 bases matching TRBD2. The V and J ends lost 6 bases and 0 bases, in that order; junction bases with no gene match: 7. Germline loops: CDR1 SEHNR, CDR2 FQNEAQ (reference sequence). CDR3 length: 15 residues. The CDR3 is CASSLTGLDQETQYF. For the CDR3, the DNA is TGTGCCAGCAGTCTTACCGGACTAGACCAAGAGACCCAGTACTTC.

CDR3 residues: CASSPPGLAGAYNEQFF. Written as DNA, the CDR3 is TGTGCCAGCAGTCCCCCTGGACTAGCGGGAGCCTACAATGAGCAGTTCTTC. J is TRBJ2-1 and V is TRBV6-2 or TRBV6-3, with TRBD2 identical over 13 bases. The CDR3 sequence is 17 residues long. CDR1 and CDR2 from the germline V gene are MNHEY and SVGEGT. The trim removed 5 bases at V and 2 bases at J, leaving 6 bases unmatched.

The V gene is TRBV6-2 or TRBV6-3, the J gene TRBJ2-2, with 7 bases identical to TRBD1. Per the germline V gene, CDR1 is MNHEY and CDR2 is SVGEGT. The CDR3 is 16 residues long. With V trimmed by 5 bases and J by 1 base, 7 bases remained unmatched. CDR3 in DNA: TGTGCCAGCAGTAGAACGACAGGGATGAACACCGGGGAGCTGTTTTTT. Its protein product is CASSRTTGMNTGELFF.

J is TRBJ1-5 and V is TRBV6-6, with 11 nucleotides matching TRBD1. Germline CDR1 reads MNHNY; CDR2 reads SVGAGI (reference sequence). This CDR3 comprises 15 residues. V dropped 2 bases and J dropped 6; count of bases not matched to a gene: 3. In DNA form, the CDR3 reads TGTGCCAGCAGTTACGGTGGGACAGGGGGTCAGCCCCAGCATTTT. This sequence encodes CASSYGGTGGQPQHF.

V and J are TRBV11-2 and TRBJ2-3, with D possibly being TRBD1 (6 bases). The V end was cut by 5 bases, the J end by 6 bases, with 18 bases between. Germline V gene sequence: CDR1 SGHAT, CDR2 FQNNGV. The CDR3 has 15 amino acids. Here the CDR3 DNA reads TGTGCCAGCAGCCATTGGACAGCGTCGGTTGATACGCAGTATTTT. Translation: CASSHWTASVDTQYF.

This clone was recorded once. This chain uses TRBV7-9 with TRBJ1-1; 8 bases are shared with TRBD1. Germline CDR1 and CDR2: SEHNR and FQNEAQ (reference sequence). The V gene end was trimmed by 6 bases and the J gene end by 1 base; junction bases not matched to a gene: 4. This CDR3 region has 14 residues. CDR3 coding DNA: TGTGCCAGCAGGGCAGGGGGCAGGAACACTGAAGCTTTCTTT. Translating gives CASRAGGRNTEAFF.

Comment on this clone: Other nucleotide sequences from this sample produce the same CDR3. CDR3: CASSSQGNTEAFF. For the CDR3, the DNA is TGTGCCAGCAGCTCACAGGGAAACACTGAAGCTTTCTTT. The chain uses TRBV7-8 and TRBJ1-1; tentative D call: TRBD1 (6 bases). The germline V and J ends were trimmed by 4 bases and 2 bases, with 8 bases remaining between them. CDR1 and CDR2 (germline): SGHVS, FQNEAQ. The CDR3 runs 13 residues.

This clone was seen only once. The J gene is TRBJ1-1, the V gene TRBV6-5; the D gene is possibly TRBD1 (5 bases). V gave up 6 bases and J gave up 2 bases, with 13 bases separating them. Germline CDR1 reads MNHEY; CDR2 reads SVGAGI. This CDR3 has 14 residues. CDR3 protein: CASRGRGGNTEAFF. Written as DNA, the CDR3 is TGTGCCAGCAGGGGACGGGGGGGAAACACTGAAGCTTTCTTT.

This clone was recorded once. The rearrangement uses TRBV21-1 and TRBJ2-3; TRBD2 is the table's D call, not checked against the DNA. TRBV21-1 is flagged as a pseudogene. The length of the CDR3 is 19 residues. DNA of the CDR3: TGTGCCAGCAGCGACCAAGGACTAGCGGGGGGGCCATCCTTAGATACGCAGTATTTT. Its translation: CASSDQGLAGGPSLDTQYF.

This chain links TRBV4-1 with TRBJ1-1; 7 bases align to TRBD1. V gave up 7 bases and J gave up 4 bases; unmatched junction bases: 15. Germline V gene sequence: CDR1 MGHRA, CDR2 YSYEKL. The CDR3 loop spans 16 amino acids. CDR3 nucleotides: TGCGCCAGCACCACAATCGGGAGGGGGCAAGGCACTGAAGCTTTCTTT. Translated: CASTTIGRGQGTEAFF.

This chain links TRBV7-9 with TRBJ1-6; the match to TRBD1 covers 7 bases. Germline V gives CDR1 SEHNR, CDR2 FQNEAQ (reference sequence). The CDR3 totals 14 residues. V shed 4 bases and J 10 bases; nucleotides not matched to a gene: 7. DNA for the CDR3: TGTGCCAGCAGCTCCACAGGGGCCCCCTCACCCCTCCACTTT. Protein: CASSSTGAPSPLHF.

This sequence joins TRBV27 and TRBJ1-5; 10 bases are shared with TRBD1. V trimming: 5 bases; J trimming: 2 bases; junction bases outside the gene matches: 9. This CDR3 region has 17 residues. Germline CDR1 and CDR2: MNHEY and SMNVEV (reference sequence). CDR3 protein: CASSPLQGTGGNQPQHF. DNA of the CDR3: TGTGCCAGCAGTCCCCTACAAGGGACAGGGGGCAATCAGCCCCAGCATTTT.

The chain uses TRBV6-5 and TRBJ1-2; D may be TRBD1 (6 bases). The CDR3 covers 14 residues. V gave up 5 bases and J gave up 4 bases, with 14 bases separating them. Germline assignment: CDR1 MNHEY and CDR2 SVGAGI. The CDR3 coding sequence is TGTGCCAGCAGTAGAACCGGGACAACCTATGGCTACACCTTC. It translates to CASSRTGTTYGYTF.

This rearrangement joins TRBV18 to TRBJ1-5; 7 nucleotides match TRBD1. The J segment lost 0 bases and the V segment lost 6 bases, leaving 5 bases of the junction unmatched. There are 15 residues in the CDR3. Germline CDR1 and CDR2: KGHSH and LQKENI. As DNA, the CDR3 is TGTGCCAGCTCGCTCGGGACAGTTAGCAATCAGCCCCAGCATTTT. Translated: CASSLGTVSNQPQHF.

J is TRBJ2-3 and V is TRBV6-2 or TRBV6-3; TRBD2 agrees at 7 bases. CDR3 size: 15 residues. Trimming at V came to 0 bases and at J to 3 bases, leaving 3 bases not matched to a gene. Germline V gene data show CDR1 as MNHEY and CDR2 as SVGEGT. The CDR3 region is CASSYSPGGTDTQYF. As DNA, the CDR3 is TGTGCCAGCAGTTACTCCCCGGGGGGTACAGATACGCAGTATTTT.

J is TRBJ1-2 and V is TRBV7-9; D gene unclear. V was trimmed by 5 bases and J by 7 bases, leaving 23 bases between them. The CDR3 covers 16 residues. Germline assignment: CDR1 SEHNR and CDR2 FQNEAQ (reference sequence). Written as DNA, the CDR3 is TGTGCCAGCAGCGATAAGACATGGGAGCTACACGGTGGCTACACCTTC. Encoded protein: CASSDKTWELHGGYTF.

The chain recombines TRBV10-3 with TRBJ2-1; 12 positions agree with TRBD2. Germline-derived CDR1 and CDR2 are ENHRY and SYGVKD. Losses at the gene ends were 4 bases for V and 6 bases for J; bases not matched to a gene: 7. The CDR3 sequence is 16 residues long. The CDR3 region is CAISASGGASGNEQFF. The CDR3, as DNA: TGTGCCATCAGTGCTAGCGGGGGGGCTTCAGGCAATGAGCAGTTCTTC.

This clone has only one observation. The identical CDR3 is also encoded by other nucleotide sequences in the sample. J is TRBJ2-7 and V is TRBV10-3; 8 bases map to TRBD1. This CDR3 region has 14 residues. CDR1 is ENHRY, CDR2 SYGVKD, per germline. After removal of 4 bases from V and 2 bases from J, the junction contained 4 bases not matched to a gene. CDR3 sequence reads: CAISVDRGAYEQYF. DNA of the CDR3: TGTGCCATCAGTGTAGACAGGGGAGCCTACGAGCAGTACTTC.

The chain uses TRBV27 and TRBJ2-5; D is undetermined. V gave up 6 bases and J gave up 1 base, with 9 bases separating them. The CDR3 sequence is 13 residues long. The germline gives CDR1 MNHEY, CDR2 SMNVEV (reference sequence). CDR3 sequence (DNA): TGTGCCAGCAGCCCCCCCCGCCAAGAGACCCAGTACTTC. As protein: CASSPPRQETQYF.

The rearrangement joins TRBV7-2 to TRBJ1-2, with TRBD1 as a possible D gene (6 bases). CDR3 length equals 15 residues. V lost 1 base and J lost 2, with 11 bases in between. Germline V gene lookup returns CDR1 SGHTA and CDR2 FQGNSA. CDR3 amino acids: CASSLGSGQNYGYTF. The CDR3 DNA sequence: TGTGCCAGCAGCTTAGGGAGCGGACAGAACTATGGCTACACCTTC.

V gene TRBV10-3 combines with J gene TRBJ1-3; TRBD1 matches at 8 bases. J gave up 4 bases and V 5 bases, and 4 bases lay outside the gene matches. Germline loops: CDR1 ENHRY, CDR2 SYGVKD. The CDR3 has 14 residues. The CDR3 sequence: CAISTGGPGNTIYF. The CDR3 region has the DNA TGTGCCATCAGTACAGGGGGACCCGGAAACACCATATATTTT.

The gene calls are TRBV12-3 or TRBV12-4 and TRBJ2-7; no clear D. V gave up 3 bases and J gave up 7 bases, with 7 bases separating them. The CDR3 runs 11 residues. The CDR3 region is CASSFIGEQYF. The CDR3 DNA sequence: TGTGCCAGCAGTTTCATCGGGGAGCAGTACTTC.

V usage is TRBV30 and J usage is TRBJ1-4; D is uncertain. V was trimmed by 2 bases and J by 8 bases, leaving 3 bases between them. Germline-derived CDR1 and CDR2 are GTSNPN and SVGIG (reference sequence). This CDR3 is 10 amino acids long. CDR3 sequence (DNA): TGTGCCTGGAGTAGCGAAAAACTGTTTTTT. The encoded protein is CAWSSEKLFF.

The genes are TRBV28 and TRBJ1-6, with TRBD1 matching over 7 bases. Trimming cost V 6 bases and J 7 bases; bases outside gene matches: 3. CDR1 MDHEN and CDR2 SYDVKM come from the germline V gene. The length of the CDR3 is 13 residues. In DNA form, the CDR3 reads TGTGCCAGCAGAGGGACAGCGAATTCACCCCTCCACTTT. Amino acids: CASRGTANSPLHF.

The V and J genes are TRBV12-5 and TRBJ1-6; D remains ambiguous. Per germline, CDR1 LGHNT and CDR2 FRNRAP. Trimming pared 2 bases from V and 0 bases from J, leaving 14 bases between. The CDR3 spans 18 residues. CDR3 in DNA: TGTGCTAGTGGTTTGACGTCGACAACGAGCTCCTATAATTCACCCCTCCACTTT. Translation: CASGLTSTTSSYNSPLHF.

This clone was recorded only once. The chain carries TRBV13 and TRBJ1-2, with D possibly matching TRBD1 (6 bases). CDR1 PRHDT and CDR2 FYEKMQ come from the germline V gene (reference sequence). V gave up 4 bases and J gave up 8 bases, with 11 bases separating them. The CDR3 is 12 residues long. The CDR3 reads CASSSYREGYTF. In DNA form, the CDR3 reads TGTGCCAGCAGCTCCTACAGGGAGGGCTACACCTTC.